This T cell receptor beta chain emerged from a study of blood T cell repertoires in COVID-19. Study-wide background: From T cells, B-cell-depleted T cells, or PBMCs came the material, which was cDNA or gDNA.

Original processing notes: Reference gene primer amplification in the assay estimated nucleated cell counts. Sequencing used immunoSEQ multiplex PCR; TCRdb keeps in-frame clones, though not all of them. Clonal size and the V and J genes are those of that table, whereas D and trimming came from the DNA. The sample holds over 130,000 clones, roughly 84% seen once. The germline V gene has CDR1 SGHTA and CDR2 FQGTGA. CDR3 length: 17 residues. With 2 bases clipped from V and 7 bases from J, the junction kept 16 bases outside the gene matches. This clone was recorded once. This sequence originates from a woman aged 55-75 years with acute or convalescent COVID-19. Sequenced sample: peripheral blood. The rearrangement uses TRBV7-3 and TRBJ1-1; TRBD1 agrees at 7 bases. The CDR3 DNA reads as TGTGCCAGCAGCTTAGAGCCCGTGGGACAGTCAGGATTTGAAGCTTTCTTT. It encodes CASSLEPVGQSGFEAFF.